This T cell receptor beta chain was identified during a study of spatial heterogeneity in lung cancer. Time point specified: sample taken at primary tumor resection. TCRs were sequenced from unsorted whole RNA of tumor, nontumor lung or PBMC. The CDR3 covers 18 residues. On each TCR cDNA molecule, a unique molecular identifier was present. MiXCR, run by TCRdb on the 5' RACE reads, gives a single entry per CDR3 protein. The sample lists approximately 92,000 distinct CDR3 sequences, approximately 12% occurring once. This clonotype showed up just a few times. This clonotype was obtained from a male donor with early-stage non-small cell lung cancer. The sequenced sample was PBMCs, obtained at surgery. This chain uses TRBV21-1 with TRBJ2-5; the table's D call, TRBD1, was not checked against the DNA. TRBV21-1 is shown as a pseudogene. The CDR3 bases are TGTGCCAGCAGCAAAAGGCCCGTGGACAGGGGAGTCCAAGAGACCCAGTACTTC. Translation: CASSKRPVDRGVQETQYF.